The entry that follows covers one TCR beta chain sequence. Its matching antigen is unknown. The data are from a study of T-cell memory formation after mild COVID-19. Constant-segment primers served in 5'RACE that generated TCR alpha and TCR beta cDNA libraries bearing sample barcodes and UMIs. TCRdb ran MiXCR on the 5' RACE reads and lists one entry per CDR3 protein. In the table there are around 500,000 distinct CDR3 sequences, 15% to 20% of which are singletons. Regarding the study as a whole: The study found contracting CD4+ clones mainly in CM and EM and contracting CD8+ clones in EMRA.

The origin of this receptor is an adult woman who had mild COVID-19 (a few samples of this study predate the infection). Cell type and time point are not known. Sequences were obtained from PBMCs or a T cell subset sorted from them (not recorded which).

CDR3 nucleotides: TGCAGCGTGATAGCGGGAGGTGCGGCAGATACGCAGTATTTT. The encoded protein is CSVIAGGAADTQYF. The genes are TRBV29-1 and TRBJ2-3; 10 bases align to TRBD2. V lost 6 bases to trimming and J lost 4 bases; unmatched junction nucleotides: 7. The germline V gene encodes CDR1 SQVTM and CDR2 ANQGSEA. The CDR3 spans 14 residues.